Below are 6 T cell receptor beta chains sequenced from a single sample in a study of blood T cells in healthy people across ages. Combining a sample-barcoded 5' primer with a J-beta primer mix, a second PCR ran for about 7 to 12 cycles. TCRdb called the 5' RACE reads again in MiXCR, with one record for every CDR3 protein. The sample consists of under 800,000 distinct CDR3 sequences, more than 40% of them appearing once. The sample comprised blood. The receptors here all came from a woman in her sixties in good health.

There are a few counts of this clonotype. The CDR3, as DNA: TGTGCCAGCAGCCCAAAGGGGAAGGTGGAGACCCAGTACTTC. It is translated as CASSPKGKVETQYF. The V call is TRBV7-8, the J call TRBJ2-5; D possibly corresponds to TRBD1 (5 bases). The CDR3 runs to 14 residues. V lost 5 bases and J 5 bases, leaving 15 bases between the germline ends. CDR1 SGHVS and CDR2 FQNEAQ come from the germline V gene.

In its sample, this clonotype was seen many times. The chain links TRBV13 to TRBJ2-7, with D possibly being TRBD1 (6 bases). Germline CDR1 is PRHDT and CDR2 is FYEKMQ (reference sequence). The CDR3 is made up of 14 amino acids. V lost 0 bases to trimming and J lost 2 bases, with 8 bases between them. The CDR3 loop is CASSLGAGAYEQYF. The CDR3 DNA reads as TGTGCCAGCAGCTTAGGCGCAGGGGCCTACGAGCAGTACTTC.

V and J are TRBV27 and TRBJ1-1; a possible D gene is TRBD1 (5 bases). The CDR3 length is 15 residues. The germline V gene has CDR1 MNHEY and CDR2 SMNVEV (reference sequence). V shed 4 bases and J shed 0 bases, with 12 bases lying between them. This chain's CDR3 is CASSSTGPMNTEAFF. The CDR3 DNA follows: TGTGCCAGCAGTTCAACAGGACCCATGAACACTGAAGCTTTCTTT.

The chain uses TRBV27 and TRBJ2-7; D is tentatively TRBD1 or TRBD2 (5 bases each). CDR1 and CDR2 from the germline V gene are MNHEY and SMNVEV (reference sequence). The CDR3 is made up of 17 amino acids. V lost 2 bases, J lost 7 bases, and 24 bases lay in between. The CDR3 sequence is CASSLGDRDANYNEQYF. In DNA form, the CDR3 reads TGTGCCAGCAGTTTAGGCGACCGGGACGCGAACTACAATGAGCAGTACTTC.

The chain is built from TRBV30 and TRBJ1-1, with 9 bases matching TRBD1. Germline V gene data show CDR1 as GTSNPN and CDR2 as SVGIG (reference sequence). This CDR3 comprises 13 residues. V was pared by 6 bases and J by 4 bases, with 6 bases of the junction left unmatched. The CDR3 nucleotides are TGTGCCTGCAACAGGGGGCCGGGCACTGAAGCTTTCTTT. Protein sequence: CACNRGPGTEAFF.

The chain is built from TRBV29-1 and TRBJ2-5; D call uncertain. The CDR3 consists of 12 residues. Trimming left V 4 bases short and J 2 bases short, with 8 bases between. Germline CDR1 SQVTM, CDR2 ANQGSEA. The CDR3 protein is CSVGRPQETQYF. The CDR3 nucleotides read TGCAGCGTTGGACGCCCGCAAGAGACCCAGTACTTC.